The source of this T cell receptor (beta chain) is a study of CD8 T cells in Susac syndrome. CDR3 length: 13 residues. V shed 0 bases and J shed 9 bases, with 9 bases lying between them. Per germline, CDR1 LNHNV and CDR2 YYDKDF (reference sequence). Random hexamers served to reverse transcribe about 0.45 to 1 ug RNA. TCRdb used MiXCR to reprocess the immunoSEQ multiplex PCR reads, holding one entry per CDR3 protein. The data show 150,000 or so distinct CDR3 sequences, around 95% seen once. The sample comprised CD8+ T cells from PBMCs. This sequence joins TRBV15 and TRBJ1-5; D ambiguous. This clonotype was obtained from a human donor with multiple sclerosis. CDR3 in amino acids: CATSRDSRWPQHF. CDR3 sequence (DNA): TGTGCCACCAGCAGAGACAGCCGATGGCCCCAGCATTTT. Variable domain in full (rest from reference TRBV15 and TRBJ1-5): DAMVIQNPRYQVTQFGKPVTLSCSQTLNHNVMYWYQQKSSQAPKLLFHYYDKDFNNEADTPDNFQSRRPNTSFCFLDIRSPGLGDTAMYLCATSRDSRWPQHFGDGTRLSIL.